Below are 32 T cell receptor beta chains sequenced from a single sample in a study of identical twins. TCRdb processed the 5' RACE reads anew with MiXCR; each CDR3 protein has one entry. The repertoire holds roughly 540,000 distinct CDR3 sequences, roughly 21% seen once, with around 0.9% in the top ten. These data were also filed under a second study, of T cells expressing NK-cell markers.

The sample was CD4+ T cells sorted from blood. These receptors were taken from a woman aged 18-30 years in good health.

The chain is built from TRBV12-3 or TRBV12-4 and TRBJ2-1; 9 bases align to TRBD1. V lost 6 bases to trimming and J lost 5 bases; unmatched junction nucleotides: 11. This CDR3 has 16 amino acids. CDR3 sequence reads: CASRNARGQGHNEQFF. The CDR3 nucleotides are TGTGCCAGCAGGAACGCCCGGGGACAGGGCCACAATGAGCAGTTCTTC.

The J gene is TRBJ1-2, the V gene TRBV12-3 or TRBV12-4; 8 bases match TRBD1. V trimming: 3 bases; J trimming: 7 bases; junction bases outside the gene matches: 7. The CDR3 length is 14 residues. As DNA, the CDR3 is TGTGCCAGCAGTTTGGTCCAGGGGGCTGGTGGCTACACCTTC. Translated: CASSLVQGAGGYTF.

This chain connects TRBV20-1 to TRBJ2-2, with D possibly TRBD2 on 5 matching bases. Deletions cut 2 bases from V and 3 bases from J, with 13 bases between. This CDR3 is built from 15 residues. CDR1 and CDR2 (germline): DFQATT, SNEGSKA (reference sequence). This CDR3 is CSARIASDDTGELFF. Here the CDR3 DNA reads TGCAGTGCTAGAATAGCGAGCGACGACACCGGGGAGCTGTTTTTT.

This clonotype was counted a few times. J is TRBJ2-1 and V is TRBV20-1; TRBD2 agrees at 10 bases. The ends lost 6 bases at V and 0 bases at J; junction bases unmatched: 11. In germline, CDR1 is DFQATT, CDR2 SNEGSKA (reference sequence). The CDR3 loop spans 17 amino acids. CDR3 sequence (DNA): TGCAGTGCAATTAGACTAGCGGGTTACTTCTCCTACAATGAGCAGTTCTTC. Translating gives CSAIRLAGYFSYNEQFF.

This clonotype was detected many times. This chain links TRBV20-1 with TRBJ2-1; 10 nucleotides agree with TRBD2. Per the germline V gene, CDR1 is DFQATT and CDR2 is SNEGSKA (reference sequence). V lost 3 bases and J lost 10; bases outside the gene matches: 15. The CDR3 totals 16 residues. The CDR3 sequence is CSASSRERTSGEEQFF. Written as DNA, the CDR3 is TGCAGTGCTAGTAGTAGGGAGCGGACTAGCGGCGAAGAGCAGTTCTTC.

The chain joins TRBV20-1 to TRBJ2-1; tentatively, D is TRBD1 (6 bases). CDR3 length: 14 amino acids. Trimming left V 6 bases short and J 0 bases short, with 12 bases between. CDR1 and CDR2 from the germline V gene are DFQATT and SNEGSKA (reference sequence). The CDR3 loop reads CSAEGGRSYNEQFF. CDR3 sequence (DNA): TGCAGTGCCGAAGGGGGACGCTCCTACAATGAGCAGTTCTTC.

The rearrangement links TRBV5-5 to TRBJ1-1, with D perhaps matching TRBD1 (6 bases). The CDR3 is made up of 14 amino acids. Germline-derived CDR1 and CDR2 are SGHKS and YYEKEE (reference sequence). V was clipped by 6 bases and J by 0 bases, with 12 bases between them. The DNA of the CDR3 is TGTGCCAGCAAAGGTGGGGGCATGAACACTGAAGCTTTCTTT. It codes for CASKGGGMNTEAFF.

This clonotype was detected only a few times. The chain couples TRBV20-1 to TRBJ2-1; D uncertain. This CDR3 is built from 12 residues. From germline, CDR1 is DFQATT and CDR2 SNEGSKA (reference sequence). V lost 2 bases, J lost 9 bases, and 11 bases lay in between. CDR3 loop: CSARSSPGEQFF. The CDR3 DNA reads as TGCAGTGCTAGATCCTCCCCCGGTGAGCAGTTCTTC.

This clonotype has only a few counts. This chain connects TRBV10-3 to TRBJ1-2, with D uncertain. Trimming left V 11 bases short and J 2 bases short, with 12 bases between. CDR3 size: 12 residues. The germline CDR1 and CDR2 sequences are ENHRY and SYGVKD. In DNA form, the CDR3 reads TGTGCCGTCTTTGGATTCAACTATGGCTACACCTTC. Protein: CAVFGFNYGYTF.

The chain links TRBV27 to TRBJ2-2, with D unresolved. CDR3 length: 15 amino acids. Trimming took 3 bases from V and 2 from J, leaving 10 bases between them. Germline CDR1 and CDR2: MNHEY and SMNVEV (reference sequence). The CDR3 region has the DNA TGTGCCAGCAGTTTTGGCCCCGAAAACACCGGGGAGCTGTTTTTT. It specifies CASSFGPENTGELFF.

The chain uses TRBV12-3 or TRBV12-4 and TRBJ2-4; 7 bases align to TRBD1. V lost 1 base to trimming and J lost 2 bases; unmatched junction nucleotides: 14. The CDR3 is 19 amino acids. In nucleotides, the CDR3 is TGTGCCAGCAGTTTAGGGTGGAGGACAGGAGTGGTCACCAAAAACATTCAGTACTTC. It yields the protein CASSLGWRTGVVTKNIQYF.

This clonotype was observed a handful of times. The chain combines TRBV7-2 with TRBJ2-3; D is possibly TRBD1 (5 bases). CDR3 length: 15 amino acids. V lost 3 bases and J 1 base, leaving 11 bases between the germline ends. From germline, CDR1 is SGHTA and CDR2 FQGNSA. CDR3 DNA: TGTGCCAGCAGCTTGAGGACACGGGGCACAGATACGCAGTATTTT. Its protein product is CASSLRTRGTDTQYF.

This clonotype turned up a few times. The CDR3 nucleotides read TGTGCCAGCAGCTCGGGCCTTGGTACTAGCGACTACGAGCAGTACTTC. This sequence encodes CASSSGLGTSDYEQYF. The chain employs TRBV9 and TRBJ2-7; 7 bases fit TRBD2. The CDR3 totals 16 residues. Per germline, CDR1 SGDLS and CDR2 YYNGEE. V shed 4 bases and J 3 bases; nucleotides not matched to a gene: 13.

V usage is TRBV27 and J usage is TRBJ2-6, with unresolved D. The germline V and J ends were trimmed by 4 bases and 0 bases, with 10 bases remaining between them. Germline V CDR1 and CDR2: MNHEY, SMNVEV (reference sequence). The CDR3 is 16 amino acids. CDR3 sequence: CASSYTAVSGANVLTF. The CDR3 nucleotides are TGTGCCAGCAGTTACACTGCAGTCTCTGGGGCCAACGTCCTGACTTTC.

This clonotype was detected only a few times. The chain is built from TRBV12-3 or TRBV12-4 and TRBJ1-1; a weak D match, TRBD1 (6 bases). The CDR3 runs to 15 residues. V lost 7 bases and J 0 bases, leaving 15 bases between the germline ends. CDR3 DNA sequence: TGTGCCAGCACCCCAGAAACAGGGCTGAACACTGAAGCTTTCTTT. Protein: CASTPETGLNTEAFF.

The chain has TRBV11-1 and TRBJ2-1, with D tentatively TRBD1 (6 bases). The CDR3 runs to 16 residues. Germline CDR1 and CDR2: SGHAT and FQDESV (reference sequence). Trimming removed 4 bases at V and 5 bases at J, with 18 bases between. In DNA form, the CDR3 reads TGTGCCAGCAGCTCATACGCCTGGGACAACGACAATGAGCAGTTCTTC. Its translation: CASSSYAWDNDNEQFF.

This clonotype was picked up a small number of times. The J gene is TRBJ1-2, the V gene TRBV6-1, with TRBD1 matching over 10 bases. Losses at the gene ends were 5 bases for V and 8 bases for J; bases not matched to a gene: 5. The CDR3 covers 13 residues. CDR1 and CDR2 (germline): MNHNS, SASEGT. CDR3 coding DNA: TGTGCCAGCAGTCGACAGGGGGCGGGGGGCTACACCTTC. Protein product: CASSRQGAGGYTF.

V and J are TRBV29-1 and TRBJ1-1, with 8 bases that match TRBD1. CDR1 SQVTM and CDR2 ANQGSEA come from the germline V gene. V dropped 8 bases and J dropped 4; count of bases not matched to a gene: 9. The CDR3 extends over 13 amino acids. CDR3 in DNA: TGCAGCTTAAGGGACAGGAGGGGCACTGAAGCTTTCTTT. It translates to CSLRDRRGTEAFF. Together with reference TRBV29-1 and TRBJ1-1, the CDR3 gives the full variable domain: SAVISQKPSRDICQRGTSLTIQCQVDSQVTMMFWYRQQPGQSLTLIATANQGSEATYESGFVIDKFPISRPNLTFSTLTVSNMSPEDSSIYLCSLRDRRGTEAFFGQGTRLTVV.

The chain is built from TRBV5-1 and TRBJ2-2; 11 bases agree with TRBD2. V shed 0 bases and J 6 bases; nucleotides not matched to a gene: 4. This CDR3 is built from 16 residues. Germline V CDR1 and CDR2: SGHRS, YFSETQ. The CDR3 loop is CASSLELLAGAGELFF. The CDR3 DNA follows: TGCGCCAGCAGCTTGGAATTACTAGCGGGAGCCGGGGAGCTGTTTTTT.

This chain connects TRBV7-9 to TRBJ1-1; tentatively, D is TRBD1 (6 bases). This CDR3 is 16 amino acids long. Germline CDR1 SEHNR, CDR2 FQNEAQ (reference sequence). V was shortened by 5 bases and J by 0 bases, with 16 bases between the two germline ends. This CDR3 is CASSPQGSYMNTEAFF. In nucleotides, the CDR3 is TGTGCCAGCAGCCCACAGGGCTCTTACATGAACACTGAAGCTTTCTTT.

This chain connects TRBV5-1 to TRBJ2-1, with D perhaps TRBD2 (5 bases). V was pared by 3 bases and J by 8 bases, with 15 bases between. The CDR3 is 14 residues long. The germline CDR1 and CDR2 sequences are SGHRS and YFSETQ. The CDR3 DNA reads TGCGCCAGCAGCTCGGGCCTGGACTGGGATGAGCAGTTCTTC. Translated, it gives CASSSGLDWDEQFF.

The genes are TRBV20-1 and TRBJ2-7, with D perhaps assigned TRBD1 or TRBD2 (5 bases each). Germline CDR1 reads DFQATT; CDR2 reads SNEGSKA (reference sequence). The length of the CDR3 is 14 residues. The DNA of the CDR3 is TGCAGCGGGGTAGGGGTCGCACACTCCTACGAGCAGTACTTC. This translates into CSGVGVAHSYEQYF.

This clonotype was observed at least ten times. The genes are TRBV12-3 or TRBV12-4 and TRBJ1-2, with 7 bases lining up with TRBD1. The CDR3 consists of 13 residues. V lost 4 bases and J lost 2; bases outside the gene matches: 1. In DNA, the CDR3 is TGTGCCAGCAGTTGGACAGGCAACTATGGCTACACCTTC. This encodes CASSWTGNYGYTF.

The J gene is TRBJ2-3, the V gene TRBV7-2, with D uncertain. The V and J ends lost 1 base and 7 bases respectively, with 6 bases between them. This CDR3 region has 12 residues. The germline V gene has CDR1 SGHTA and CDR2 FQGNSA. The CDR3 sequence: CASSLDRNTQYF. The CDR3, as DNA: TGTGCCAGCAGCTTAGACAGAAATACGCAGTATTTT.

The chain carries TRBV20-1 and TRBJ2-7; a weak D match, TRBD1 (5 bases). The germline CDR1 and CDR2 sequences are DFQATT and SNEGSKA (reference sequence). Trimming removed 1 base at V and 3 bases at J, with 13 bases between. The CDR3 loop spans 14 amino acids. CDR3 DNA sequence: TGCAGTGCTAGAGGCTCAGGACATCGCTACGAGCAGTACTTC. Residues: CSARGSGHRYEQYF.

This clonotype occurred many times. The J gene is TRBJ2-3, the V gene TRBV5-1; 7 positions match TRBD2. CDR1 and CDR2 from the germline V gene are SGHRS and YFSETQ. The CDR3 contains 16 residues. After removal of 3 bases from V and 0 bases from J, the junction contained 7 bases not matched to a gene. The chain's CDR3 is CASSSLAHTSTDTQYF. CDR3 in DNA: TGCGCCAGCAGCTCACTAGCGCATACTAGCACAGATACGCAGTATTTT.

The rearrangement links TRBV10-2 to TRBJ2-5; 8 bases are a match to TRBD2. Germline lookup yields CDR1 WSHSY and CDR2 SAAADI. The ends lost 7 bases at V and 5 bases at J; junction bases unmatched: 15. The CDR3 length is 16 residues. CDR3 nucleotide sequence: TGCGCCAGCACCCCCCCGGGGACTAGGCCATCCGAGACCCAGTACTTC. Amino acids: CASTPPGTRPSETQYF.

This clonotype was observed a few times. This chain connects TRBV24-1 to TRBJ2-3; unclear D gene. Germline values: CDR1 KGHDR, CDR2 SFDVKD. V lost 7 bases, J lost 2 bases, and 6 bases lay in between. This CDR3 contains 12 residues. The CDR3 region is CATRSPTDTQYF. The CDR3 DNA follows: TGTGCCACCAGGAGTCCCACAGATACGCAGTATTTT.

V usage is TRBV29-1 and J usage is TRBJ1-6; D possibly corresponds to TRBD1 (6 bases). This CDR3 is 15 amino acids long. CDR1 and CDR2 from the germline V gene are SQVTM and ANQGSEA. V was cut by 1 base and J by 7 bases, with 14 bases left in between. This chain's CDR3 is CSVEVTTGRNSPLHF. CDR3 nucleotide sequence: TGCAGCGTTGAAGTTACTACAGGGAGAAATTCACCCCTCCACTTT.

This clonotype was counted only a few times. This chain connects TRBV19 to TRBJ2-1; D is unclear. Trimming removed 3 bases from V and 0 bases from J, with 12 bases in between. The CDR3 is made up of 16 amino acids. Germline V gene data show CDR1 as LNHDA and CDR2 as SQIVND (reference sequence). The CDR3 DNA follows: TGTGCCAGTAGTATGGCGCCGAGGAGCTCCTACAATGAGCAGTTCTTC. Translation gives CASSMAPRSSYNEQFF.

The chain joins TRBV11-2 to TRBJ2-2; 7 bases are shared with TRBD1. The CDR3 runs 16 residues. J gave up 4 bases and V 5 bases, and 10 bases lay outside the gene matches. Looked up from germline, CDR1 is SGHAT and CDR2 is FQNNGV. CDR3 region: CASSIDRVGVTGELFF. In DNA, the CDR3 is TGTGCCAGCAGCATCGACAGGGTAGGAGTCACCGGGGAGCTGTTTTTT.

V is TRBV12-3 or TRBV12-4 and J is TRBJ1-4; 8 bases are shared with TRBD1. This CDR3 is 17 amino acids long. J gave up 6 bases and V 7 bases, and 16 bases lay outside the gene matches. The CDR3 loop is CASTWDRTSREYEKLFF. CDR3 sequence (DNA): TGTGCCAGCACTTGGGACAGGACCTCCCGGGAGTATGAAAAACTGTTTTTT.